The 11 T cell receptor beta chains listed next were all sequenced from one sample in a study of blood T cell repertoires in COVID-19. The method was immunoSEQ multiplex PCR; TCRdb's version includes in-frame clones alone and lacks a portion of them. The sample yields hundreds of thousands of clones, around 92% seen once. Sequencing was performed on PBMCs or T cells enriched from blood (not recorded which). The receptor source for this set is a woman aged 25 to 39 with acute COVID-19.

CDR3 protein: CASSQEEYRGADSNQPQHF. CDR3 sequence (DNA): TGCGCCAGCAGCCAAGAGGAGTACAGGGGGGCGGATAGCAATCAGCCCCAGCATTTT. This sequence joins TRBV4-3 and TRBJ1-5; 8 nucleotides line up with TRBD1. This CDR3 has 19 amino acids. CDR1 LGHNA and CDR2 YSLEER come from the germline V gene. V shed 0 bases and J 0 bases; nucleotides not matched to a gene: 10.

The chain links TRBV28 to TRBJ1-5; 8 nucleotides agree with TRBD1. Germline CDR1 MDHEN, CDR2 SYDVKM. The CDR3 runs 15 residues. V dropped 3 bases and J dropped 3; count of bases not matched to a gene: 4. DNA of the CDR3: TGTGCCAGCAGTTTTTCAGGGGGCGACAATCAGCCCCAGCATTTT. It yields the protein CASSFSGGDNQPQHF. Full variable domain (missing parts from reference TRBV28 and TRBJ1-5): DVKVTQSSRYLVKRTGEKVFLECVQDMDHENMFWYRQDPGLGLRLIYFSYDVKMKEKGDIPEGYSVSREKKERFSLILESASTNQTSMYLCASSFSGGDNQPQHFGDGTRLSIL.

The J gene is TRBJ2-4, the V gene TRBV7-9, with a possible D match to TRBD2 (5 bases). There are 16 residues in the CDR3. Germline loops: CDR1 SEHNR, CDR2 FQNEAQ (reference sequence). Trimming cost V 2 bases and J 0 bases, with 11 bases left between them. CDR3 in amino acids: CASSLIAGEAKNIQYF. The CDR3 DNA reads TGTGCCAGCAGCTTAATTGCCGGGGAAGCCAAAAACATTCAGTACTTC.

Concerning this clone: The same CDR3 arises from other DNA sequences in this sample as well. V usage is TRBV7-9 and J usage is TRBJ2-5; 10 bases are a match to TRBD2. The CDR3 totals 15 residues. The germline CDR1 and CDR2 sequences are SEHNR and FQNEAQ (reference sequence). V lost 5 bases, J lost 2 bases, and 5 bases stayed unmatched. The CDR3 DNA sequence: TGTGCCAGCAGCCGTAGCGGGGGGTATCAAGAGACCCAGTACTTC. It codes for CASSRSGGYQETQYF.

The V and J genes are TRBV4-1 and TRBJ1-1; 7 positions match TRBD1. CDR1 is MGHRA, CDR2 YSYEKL, per germline. V lost 0 bases and J lost 4; bases outside the gene matches: 8. The CDR3 extends over 16 amino acids. The CDR3 DNA reads as TGCGCCAGCAGCCAAGAGCCACAGGGGAGTGGCACTGAAGCTTTCTTT. As protein: CASSQEPQGSGTEAFF.

This clone appeared once. The chain carries TRBV30 and TRBJ2-7, with 11 bases that match TRBD1. CDR3 length: 15 residues. CDR1 and CDR2 from the germline V gene are GTSNPN and SVGIG (reference sequence). V shed 2 bases and J 7 bases; nucleotides not matched to a gene: 10. CDR3 sequence reads: CAWSTWTGGWGEQYF. The CDR3, as DNA: TGTGCCTGGAGTACCTGGACAGGGGGCTGGGGAGAGCAGTACTTC.

This rearrangement joins TRBV11-3 to TRBJ2-1; D remains ambiguous. Trimming pared 4 bases from V and 6 bases from J, leaving 7 bases between. The CDR3 loop spans 12 amino acids. Germline assignment: CDR1 SGHNT and CDR2 YENEEA. CDR3 DNA: TGTGCCAGCAGCTCGGGTTTCAATGAGCAGTTCTTC. Its translation: CASSSGFNEQFF.

V usage is TRBV18 and J usage is TRBJ2-7; 9 positions agree with TRBD2. CDR1 is KGHSH and CDR2 is LQKENI in the germline V gene. V dropped 8 bases and J dropped 3; count of bases not matched to a gene: 11. This CDR3 spans 15 amino acids. The CDR3: CASAPNPSGNYEQYF. The CDR3 DNA is TGTGCCAGCGCGCCCAATCCTAGCGGGAACTACGAGCAGTACTTC.

CDR3: CASSLHDREGEKLFF. Written as DNA, the CDR3 is TGTGCCAGCAGCTTACATGACAGGGAAGGAGAAAAACTGTTTTTT. The chain recombines TRBV7-9 with TRBJ1-4; 7 bases map to TRBD1. With V trimmed by 2 bases and J by 8 bases, 8 bases remained unmatched. The CDR3 loop spans 15 amino acids. The V gene's germline CDR1 is SEHNR and CDR2 FQNEAQ (reference sequence).

V is TRBV2 and J is TRBJ1-4, with D unclear. The V end was cut by 6 bases, the J end by 1 base, with 9 bases between. Germline loops: CDR1 SNHLY, CDR2 FYNNEI. The CDR3 loop spans 14 amino acids. CDR3 residues: CASRDSVTNEKLFF. The CDR3 nucleotides read TGTGCCAGCAGGGACTCCGTAACTAATGAAAAACTGTTTTTT.

As DNA, the CDR3 is TGTGCCAGCAGTTTATCTTCGTGGGGCTCCGATACGCAGTATTTT. Residues: CASSLSSWGSDTQYF. The chain recombines TRBV27 with TRBJ2-3, with D maybe TRBD1 (5 bases). This CDR3 is 15 amino acids long. Germline V CDR1 and CDR2: MNHEY, SMNVEV (reference sequence). Trimming left V 0 bases short and J 6 bases short, with 13 bases between.